Listed below are T cell receptor beta chains from one sample, sequenced in a study of CD8+ T cells in alopecia areata. This table comes from immunoSEQ multiplex PCR, and its TCRdb copy is limited to in-frame clones, with some not included. The data contain 85,000 to 110,000 clones, approximately 84% of them singletons. The sample was CD8+ T cells sorted from blood, taken around week 34, from a patient treated with tofacitinib. The receptor source for this set is a human donor with alopecia areata. CDR3s include the opening cysteine and the closing phenylalanine or tryptophan. Fields, in order: V gene, D gene, J gene, clone size, CDR3 DNA, CDR3 protein. A D gene is named only where the DNA matches it firmly. Clone size is given for some rows only: seen once, a few or many times, or a class if the clone is expanded.

TRBV5-1	TRBD2	TRBJ2-1	NA	TGCGCCAGCAGCGAACTAGCGGGAGGGCCCCTCAATGAGCAGTTCTTC	CASSELAGGPLNEQFF
TRBV11-2	NA	TRBJ2-6	NA	TGTGCCAGCCGCAGGGATGGGTCTGGGGCCAACGTCCTGACTTTC	CASRRDGSGANVLTF
TRBV5-1	NA	TRBJ2-2	NA	TGCGCCAGCAGCGAGTACACCGGGGAGCTGTTTTTT	CASSEYTGELFF
TRBV28	NA	TRBJ2-1	once	TGTGCCAGCACCACACTTTCCTACAATGAGCAGTTCTTC	CASTTLSYNEQFF
TRBV5-4	NA	TRBJ2-3	NA	TGTGCCAGCAGCCCTCCGATAGGGGGGGAATACACAGATACGCAGTATTTT	CASSPPIGGEYTDTQYF
TRBV7-3	NA	TRBJ2-1	NA	TGTGCCAGCAGCTTAGGCGCTAGCTCCTACAATGAGCAGTTCTTC	CASSLGASSYNEQFF
TRBV30	NA	TRBJ1-4	NA	TGTGCCTGGAGCCCCCTACGAGGGGTAGGGGAAAAACTGTTTTTT	CAWSPLRGVGEKLFF
TRBV19	NA	TRBJ1-2	NA	TGTGCCAGTAGTATATCAGGGTTGTTGGACTATGGCTACACCTTC	CASSISGLLDYGYTF
TRBV4-2	NA	TRBJ2-7	NA	TGTGCCAGCAGCCAAGATCTGGGATTTCCCTACGAGCAGTACTTC	CASSQDLGFPYEQYF
TRBV27	NA	TRBJ2-7	NA	TGTGCCAGCAGTTTATCCCCGGGAGCGGGCGAGCAGTACTTC	CASSLSPGAGEQYF
TRBV2	NA	TRBJ1-2	NA	TGTGCCAGCAGCCCGGGACTGACGAGCTATGGCTACACCTTC	CASSPGLTSYGYTF
TRBV10-3	NA	TRBJ2-3	NA	TGTGCCATCAGTGTGAGTGAGTTCACAGATACGCAGTATTTT	CAISVSEFTDTQYF
TRBV5-1	NA	TRBJ2-3	NA	TGCGCCAGCAGCCAACATCGCACAGATACGCAGTATTTT	CASSQHRTDTQYF
TRBV29-1	TRBD2	TRBJ2-1	NA	TGCAGCGTTGGTCTAGCGGGAGTTTTTGAGCAGTTCTTC	CSVGLAGVFEQFF
TRBV12-5	NA	TRBJ1-5	NA	TGTGCTAGTGGCCAATCGGGGAGTTGGCAGCCCCAGCATTTT	CASGQSGSWQPQHF
TRBV7-3	NA	TRBJ2-1	NA	TGTGCCAGCAGCTACGGACGGAGCTCCTACAATGAGCAGTTCTTC	CASSYGRSSYNEQFF
TRBV19	NA	TRBJ2-7	NA	TGTGCCAGCCGGGGGCCCTACGAGCAGTACTTC	CASRGPYEQYF
TRBV7-9	NA	TRBJ1-2	NA	TGTGCCAGCAGCTTAGTTTCGAACTATGGCTACACCTTC	CASSLVSNYGYTF
TRBV5-1	NA	TRBJ2-1	NA	TGCGCCAGCAGCGGGCCCGGGAGCGACACCTACAATGAGCAGTTCTTC	CASSGPGSDTYNEQFF